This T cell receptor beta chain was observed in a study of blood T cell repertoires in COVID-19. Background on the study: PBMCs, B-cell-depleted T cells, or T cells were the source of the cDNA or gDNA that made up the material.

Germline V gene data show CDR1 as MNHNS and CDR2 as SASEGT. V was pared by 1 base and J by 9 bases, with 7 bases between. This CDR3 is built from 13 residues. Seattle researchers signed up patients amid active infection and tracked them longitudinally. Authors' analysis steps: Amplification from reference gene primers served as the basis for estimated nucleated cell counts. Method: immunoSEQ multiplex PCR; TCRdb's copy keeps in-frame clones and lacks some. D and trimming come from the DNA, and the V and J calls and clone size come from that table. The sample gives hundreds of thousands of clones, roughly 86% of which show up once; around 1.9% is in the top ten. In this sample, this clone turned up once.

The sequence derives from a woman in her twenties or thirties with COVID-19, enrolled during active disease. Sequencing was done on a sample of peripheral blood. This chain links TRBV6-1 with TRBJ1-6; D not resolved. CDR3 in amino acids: CASSEDGRSPLHF. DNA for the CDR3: TGTGCCAGCAGTGAAGACGGTCGTTCACCCCTCCACTTT.